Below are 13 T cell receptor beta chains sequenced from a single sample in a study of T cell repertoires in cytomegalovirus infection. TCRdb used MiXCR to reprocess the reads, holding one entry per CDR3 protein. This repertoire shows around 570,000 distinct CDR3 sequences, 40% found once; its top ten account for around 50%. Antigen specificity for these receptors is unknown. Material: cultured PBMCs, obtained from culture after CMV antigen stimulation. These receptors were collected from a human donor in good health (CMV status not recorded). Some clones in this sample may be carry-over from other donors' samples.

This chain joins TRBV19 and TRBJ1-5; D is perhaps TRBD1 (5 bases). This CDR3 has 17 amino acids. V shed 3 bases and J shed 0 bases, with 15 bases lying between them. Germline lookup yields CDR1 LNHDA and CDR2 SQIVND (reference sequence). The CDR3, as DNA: TGTGCCAGTAGTATTCCTGGGACGGATTATAGCAATCAGCCCCAGCATTTT. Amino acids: CASSIPGTDYSNQPQHF.

The CDR3 DNA reads TGTGCCAGCACCTATGACAGGTCCTCAGGGGGCTACACCTTC. Translating gives CASTYDRSSGGYTF. The chain joins TRBV12-3 or TRBV12-4 to TRBJ1-2; tentative D call: TRBD1 (6 bases). CDR3 length: 14 residues. Trimming pared 7 bases from V and 8 bases from J, leaving 20 bases between.

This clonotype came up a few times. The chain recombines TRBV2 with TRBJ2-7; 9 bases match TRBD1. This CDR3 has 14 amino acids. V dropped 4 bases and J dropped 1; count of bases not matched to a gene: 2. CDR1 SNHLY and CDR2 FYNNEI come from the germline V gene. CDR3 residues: CASSVGTGSYEQYF. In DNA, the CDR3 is TGTGCCAGCAGTGTCGGGACAGGGTCCTACGAGCAGTACTTC.

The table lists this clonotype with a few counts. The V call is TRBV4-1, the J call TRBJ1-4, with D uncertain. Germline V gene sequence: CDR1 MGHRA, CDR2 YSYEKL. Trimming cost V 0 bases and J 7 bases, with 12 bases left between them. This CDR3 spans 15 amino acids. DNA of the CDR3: TGCGCCAGCAGCCAAGAGGGAAACCGGGGTGAAAAACTGTTTTTT. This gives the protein CASSQEGNRGEKLFF.

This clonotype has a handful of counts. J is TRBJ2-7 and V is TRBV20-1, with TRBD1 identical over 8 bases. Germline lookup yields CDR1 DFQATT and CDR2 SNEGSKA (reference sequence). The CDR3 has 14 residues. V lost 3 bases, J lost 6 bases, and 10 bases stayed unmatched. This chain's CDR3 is CSARKDRGITEQYF. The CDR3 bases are TGCAGTGCTAGGAAAGACAGGGGCATCACCGAGCAGTACTTC.

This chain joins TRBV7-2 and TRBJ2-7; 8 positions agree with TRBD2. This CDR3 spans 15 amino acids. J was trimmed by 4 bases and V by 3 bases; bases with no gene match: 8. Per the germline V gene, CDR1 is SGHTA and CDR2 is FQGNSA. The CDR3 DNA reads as TGTGCCAGCAGCTTTAGCCGACTAGCGCGGTACGAGCAGTACTTC. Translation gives CASSFSRLARYEQYF.

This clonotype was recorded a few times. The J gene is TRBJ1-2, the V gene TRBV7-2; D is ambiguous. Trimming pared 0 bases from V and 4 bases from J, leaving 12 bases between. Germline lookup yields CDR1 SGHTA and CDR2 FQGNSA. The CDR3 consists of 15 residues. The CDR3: CASSLAGRGSYGYTF. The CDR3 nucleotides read TGTGCCAGCAGCTTAGCAGGTCGGGGAAGCTATGGCTACACCTTC.

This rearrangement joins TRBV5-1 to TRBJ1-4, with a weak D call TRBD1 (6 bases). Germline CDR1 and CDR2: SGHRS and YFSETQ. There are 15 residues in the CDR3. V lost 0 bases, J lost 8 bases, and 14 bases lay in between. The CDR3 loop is CASSLAEGGEEKLFF. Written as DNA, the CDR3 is TGCGCCAGCAGCTTGGCTGAGGGGGGTGAAGAAAAACTGTTTTTT.

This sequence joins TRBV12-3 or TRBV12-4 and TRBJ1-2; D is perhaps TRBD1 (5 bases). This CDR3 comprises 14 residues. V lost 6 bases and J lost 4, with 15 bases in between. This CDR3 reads CASSQGLGGYGYTF. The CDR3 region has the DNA TGTGCCAGCAGCCAAGGGCTGGGGGGCTATGGCTACACCTTC.

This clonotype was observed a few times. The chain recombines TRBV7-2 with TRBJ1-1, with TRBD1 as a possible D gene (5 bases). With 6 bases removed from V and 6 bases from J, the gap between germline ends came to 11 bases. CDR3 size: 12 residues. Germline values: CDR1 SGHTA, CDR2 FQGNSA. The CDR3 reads CASRPLGAEAFF. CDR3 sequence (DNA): TGTGCCAGCAGGCCCTTAGGGGCTGAAGCTTTCTTT.

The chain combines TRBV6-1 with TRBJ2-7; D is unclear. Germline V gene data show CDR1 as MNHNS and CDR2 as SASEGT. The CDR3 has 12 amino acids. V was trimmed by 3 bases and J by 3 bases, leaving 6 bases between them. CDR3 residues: CASSDLSYEQYF. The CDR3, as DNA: TGTGCCAGCAGTGACTTGAGCTACGAGCAGTACTTC.

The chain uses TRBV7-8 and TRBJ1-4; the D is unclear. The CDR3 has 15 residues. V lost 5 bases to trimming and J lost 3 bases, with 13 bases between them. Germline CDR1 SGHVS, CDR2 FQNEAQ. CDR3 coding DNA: TGTGCCAGCAGCCTCGGGTATTCCCCTAATGAAAAACTGTTTTTT. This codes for CASSLGYSPNEKLFF.

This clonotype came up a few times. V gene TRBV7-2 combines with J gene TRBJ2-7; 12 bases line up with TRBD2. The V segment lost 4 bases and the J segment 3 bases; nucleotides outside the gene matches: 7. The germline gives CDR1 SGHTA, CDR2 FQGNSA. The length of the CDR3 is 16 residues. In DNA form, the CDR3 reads TGTGCCAGCAGCTCTAGGCCACTAGCGGGGGGCTACGAGCAGTACTTC. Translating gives CASSSRPLAGGYEQYF. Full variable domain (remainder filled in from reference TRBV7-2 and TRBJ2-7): GAGVSQSPSNKVTEKGKDVELRCDPISGHTALYWYRQSLGQGLEFLIYFQGNSAPDKSGLPSDRFSAERTGGSVSTLTIQRTQQEDSAVYLCASSSRPLAGGYEQYFGPGTRLTVT.